This record looks at one T cell receptor (beta chain) sequence and its context. The target of this receptor is not known. No quality values exist for individual bases; no much larger clone is one base distant. This sample was included in a study of a mutant IDH1 vaccine in newly diagnosed glioma (dated by TCRdb to about 2021). About the full investigation: Eight vaccinations were administered to patients in weeks 1, 3, 5, 7, 11, 15, 19 and 23, corresponding to visits V03 through V10. Vaccination was initiated 4-6 weeks after radiotherapy alone, or concurrently with temozolomide cycles in the chemotherapy-containing groups. Six visits were used for peripheral blood collection: V03 (baseline), V05, V07, V10, V12 and V13. For exploratory analyses, longitudinal TCRB deep sequencing was carried out in about 25 treated patients wherever samples were available. Of the 30 to 35 patients who were treated, about 60% were male and 37.5% were female, and the mean age was around 41 years. Prior to enrollment, patients had been given standard therapy consisting of radiotherapy alone, temozolomide alone, or radiochemotherapy with temozolomide, with the combination given to most patients.

Libraries were prepared through the immunoSEQ multiplex PCR assay. Rearranged TCR beta chain sequences were amplified using the hsTCRB Kit according to the manufacturer's protocol. TCRB libraries were sequenced on an Illumina MiSeq. The original pipeline was this. The proprietary platform of the kit vendor was used for demultiplexing, trimming and gene mapping. The clones in this table, taken by TCRdb from immuneACCESS, are in-frame only. Not every clone is retained; where verified, under half of the shortfall comes from an unresolved V gene, and the cause of the rest is unknown. From that table come the V and J calls and clone size; the DNA was used to work out D and trimming. Counted in this sample were about 65,000 clones; about 85% of them appeared once. The ten most abundant clones make up roughly 4% of the sample. The research as a whole found: Pseudoprogression appeared unrelated to alterations in the top peripheral T cell clonotypes detected by TCRB sequencing. PBMC samples for TCRB deep sequencing were selected based on availability. Across multiple MHC alleles, vaccine-induced immune responses were seen in 90% to 95% of patients. According to the authors, sample limitations meant that analyses of patient blood samples could not be reproduced.

The time point label on this specimen signifies: week 23, last vaccination. Each vaccine dose, consisting of 300 ug of a 20-mer mutant IDH1 peptide in Montanide, was administered subcutaneously with topical imiquimod. Newly diagnosed WHO grade 3 or 4 IDH1-mutant astrocytomas showing loss of nuclear ATRX were present in the donors. The samples were drawn from NOA16, a multicentre, single-arm, open-label phase I trial in Germany that tested a mutant IDH1 peptide vaccine in humans for the first time. The DNeasy Blood and Tissue Kit was used to extract genomic DNA from EDTA blood for TCRB sequencing. The germline V and J ends show losses of 3 bases and 7 bases respectively, and no gene match explains 7 bases of the junction. From the cysteine through the phenylalanine, the CDR3 covers 16 amino acids. Just the 48-base CDR3 DNA is kept, in frame starting at base 1. The germline V gene supplies CDR1 LGHNA and CDR2 YNFKEQ.

The source of this sequence is a man aged 30 to 45 with glioma. The source was PBMCs, collected from a glioma patient whose treatment included an IDH1 peptide vaccine. This sequence uses TRBV4-2 and TRBJ1-6, with TRBD1 matching 9 junction bases. The sequence in DNA is TGTGCCAGCAGCCAGATTGCGGGACAGGGAAATTCACCCCTCCACTTT. Its translation is CASSQIAGQGNSPLHF.